This TCR beta chain was documented in a study of cytomegalovirus exposure and HLA in healthy donors. Looking at the study overall: Among roughly 180 million T cells, an earlier analysis found roughly 100 million unique TCR beta sequences.

The PCR made use of 60 Vbeta and 13 Jbeta primers. Method: immunoSEQ multiplex PCR; TCRdb's copy keeps in-frame clones and lacks some. The profile covers about 120,000 clones, with roughly 80% appearing a single time and 7.5% to 9% taken by the ten largest. V was clipped by 5 bases and J by 8 bases; unmatched bases: 12. Germline V gene sequence: CDR1 SGHAT, CDR2 FQNNGV. CDR3 length: 16 residues. Input material: PBMCs. The gene calls are TRBV11-2 and TRBJ2-2; 9 nucleotides agree with TRBD1. The receptor was isolated from a female donor in good health and CMV-seropositive. For the CDR3, the DNA is TGTGCCAGCAGCCAGGGGTGGACAGGGGATAGAGGGGAGCTGTTTTTT. This sequence encodes CASSQGWTGDRGELFF.